This TCR beta chain was captured by sequencing in a study of vaccination effects on CD4 cells after COVID-19. The sample holds a few counts of this clone. Antigen: not known. Clones were read by immunoSEQ multiplex PCR, and TCRdb kept only the in-frame ones, dropping some. The table shows around 32,000 clones, with over 60% occurring only once. The ViraFEST assay expanded antigen-specific CD4+ T cells with viral peptide pools before sequencing. Researchers isolated CD4+ T cells once approximately eleven days of culture had elapsed. The vaccine given was either BNT162b2 or mRNA-1273, in two doses. Prior SARS-CoV-2 infection was absent in the vaccine recipients, as shown by negative nucleocapsid antibodies. PBMC cultures contained around 2 million cells per well, 7.5 to 10 IU/ml IL-2 and roughly 9.4 ug/ml peptides. The V end was cut by 0 bases, the J end by 16 bases, with 19 bases between. Germline CDR1 and CDR2: SGHRS and YFSETQ. The CDR3 consists of 14 residues.

The specimen comprised CD4+ T cells from PBMCs cultured with SARS-CoV-2 spike peptides, sampled after COVID-19 vaccination. This chain uses TRBV5-1 with TRBJ2-2; D possibly corresponds to TRBD1 (6 bases). The sequence derives from a human donor who received a COVID-19 vaccine. CDR3 nucleotides: TGCGCCAGCAGCTTGGCCATAGGGACAACCTCGAAGTTTTTT. Protein product: CASSLAIGTTSKFF.